The rows below give T cell receptor beta chains drawn from one sample of a study of CD8 T cells in ankylosing spondylitis. MiXCR was run by TCRdb on the 5' RACE reads, yielding one entry per CDR3 protein. Of around 150,000 distinct CDR3 sequences in the sample, approximately 48% were seen once. The material sequenced was synovial fluid, either unsorted or a sorted T cell fraction (not recorded which). The receptors were sampled from a male donor with ankylosing spondylitis. CDR3s include the opening cysteine and the closing phenylalanine or tryptophan. A D gene is named only where the DNA matches it firmly. Clone size appears in some rows only: once, few, many, or a class for an expanded clone.

TGCAGCGTTGAAGTGCCCAGGGAAGAGACCCAGTACTTC	CSVEVPREETQYF	13	TRBV29-1	TRBJ2-5	-	-
TGTGCCAGCAGTTTCGGGGAGCCCCAAGAAACCTACGAGCAGTACTTC	CASSFGEPQETYEQYF	16	TRBV12-3/TRBV12-4	TRBJ2-7	-	-
TGTGCCAGCAGCTGGCCCCTAGCGGGAGGAGGCGGCACCGGGGAGCTGTTTTTT	CASSWPLAGGGGTGELFF	18	TRBV28	TRBJ2-2	TRBD2	once
TGTGCCAGCACCCAAGACCCCTATAATTCACCCCTCCACTTT	CASTQDPYNSPLHF	14	TRBV3-1	TRBJ1-6	-	-
TGTGCCAGCAGCCCCTTTAGGGGGGCAGGTGGCTACACCTTC	CASSPFRGAGGYTF	14	TRBV7-4	TRBJ1-2	-	-
TGCGCCAGCAGCTTGGGACTCCACTACGAGCAGTACTTC	CASSLGLHYEQYF	13	TRBV5-1	TRBJ2-7	-	-
TGTGCCAGCATCCACCCGGCAGGGAGATCTTCCTACAATGAGCAGTTCTTC	CASIHPAGRSSYNEQFF	17	TRBV7-9	TRBJ2-1	-	-
TGTGCCAGCAGTTTAGTCCCCGAATACAATGAGCAGTTCTTC	CASSLVPEYNEQFF	14	TRBV12-3/TRBV12-4	TRBJ2-1	-	once
TGTGCCAGCAGCTGGGGGGGGGACAATCAGCCCCAGCATTTT	CASSWGGDNQPQHF	14	TRBV27	TRBJ1-5	-	few
TGTGCCAGCTCACCATGGTGGGATTGCACAGATACGCAGTATTTT	CASSPWWDCTDTQYF	15	TRBV18	TRBJ2-3	-	few
TGCGCCAGCAGCTTGGCCGTGCGGCAGCTAAAATACGAGCAGTACTTC	CASSLAVRQLKYEQYF	16	TRBV5-1	TRBJ2-7	-	-
TGTGCCAGCAGTTTAGGTCAGCCCCAGCATTTT	CASSLGQPQHF	11	TRBV12-3/TRBV12-4	TRBJ1-5	-	-
TGTGCCAGCAGCGATCTACTAAATGAGCAGTTCTTC	CASSDLLNEQFF	12	TRBV27	TRBJ2-1	-	few
TGTGCCAGCAGCGACAGGAATTGGAGGGAAAAACTGTTTTTT	CASSDRNWREKLFF	14	TRBV28	TRBJ1-4	-	-
TGTGCCAGCAGCTTGGGATTCCGGGCAGATACGCAGTATTTT	CASSLGFRADTQYF	14	TRBV13	TRBJ2-3	-	once
TGTGCCAGCAGTTTAACGGACAGGCCCAATCAGCCCCAGCATTTT	CASSLTDRPNQPQHF	15	TRBV27	TRBJ1-5	TRBD1	once
TGCGCCAGCAGCTTGTATTGGTCTACGCAGTATTTT	CASSLYWSTQYF	12	TRBV5-1	TRBJ2-3	-	few
TGTGCCAGCAATGGCCAGGGTACCGTTTATAGCAATCAGCCCCAGCATTTT	CASNGQGTVYSNQPQHF	17	TRBV28	TRBJ1-5	-	few
TGTGCCAGCAGCGCCCCTCGGTCGGGCCCGGTCGGACAGCAGTATTTT	CASSAPRSGPVGQQYF	16	TRBV2	TRBJ2-3	-	few
TGTGCCAGCAGTTTACTGGGGAGCAATCAGCCCCAGCATTTT	CASSLLGSNQPQHF	14	TRBV12-3/TRBV12-4	TRBJ1-5	-	-
TGTGCCAGCAGACATGCCGGGACAGAGATCTACGAGCAGTACTTC	CASRHAGTEIYEQYF	15	TRBV7-6	TRBJ2-7	TRBD1	once
TGCAGTGCTAATAGTCCGATTAGCGGGTACAATGAGCAGTTCTTC	CSANSPISGYNEQFF	15	TRBV20-1	TRBJ2-1	TRBD2	-
TGCGCCAGCAGCCAAGTCGTCCTGGACAGGGTAAATCAGCCCCAGCATTTT	CASSQVVLDRVNQPQHF	17	TRBV4-1	TRBJ1-5	TRBD1	-
TGTGCCAGCAGTGAAGTGCCAGGGTGGCCCGAGGGCTACACCTTC	CASSEVPGWPEGYTF	15	TRBV6-1	TRBJ1-2	-	few
TGTGCCACCACGACCGGGACAGGGGGCTCAGATACGCAGTATTTT	CATTTGTGGSDTQYF	15	TRBV6-1	TRBJ2-3	TRBD1	-
TGCGCCAGCAGCCTACGTTTGGGGGACAGGGTTAGCTACACCTTC	CASSLRLGDRVSYTF	15	TRBV4-1	TRBJ1-2	TRBD1	many
TGCGCCAGCAGCCAAGTAGCAGGGGTTGTGGCAGATACGCAGTATTTT	CASSQVAGVVADTQYF	16	TRBV4-1	TRBJ2-3	-	-
TGTGCCAGCAGCCGACTAGAAAGCACAGATACGCAGTATTTT	CASSRLESTDTQYF	14	TRBV6-1	TRBJ2-3	-	-
TGTGCCAGCAGCCCATGGGCAGGGGACGGCTACGAGCAGTACTTC	CASSPWAGDGYEQYF	15	TRBV3-1	TRBJ2-7	-	-
TGTGCCAGCAGTTTAGACAGCCTCGAGCAGTACTTC	CASSLDSLEQYF	12	TRBV12-3/TRBV12-4	TRBJ2-7	-	-
TGTGCTAGCAGCTTCCAGGGAAGCCTGGAGCCCCTCCACTTT	CASSFQGSLEPLHF	14	TRBV7-7	TRBJ1-6	-	-
TGTGCCAGCAGCCAAGAAGGACAGAGCTCCTACGAGCAGTACTTC	CASSQEGQSSYEQYF	15	TRBV4-2	TRBJ2-7	-	-
TGTGCCAGCAGCTCAACGGGACTAGCGGGGCCGGGGGACTACAATGAGCAGTTCTTC	CASSSTGLAGPGDYNEQFF	19	TRBV11-2	TRBJ2-1	TRBD2	-
TGTGCCAGCTGCGCACAGGGCCTCTCTGGGGCCAACGTCCTGACTTTC	CASCAQGLSGANVLTF	16	TRBV6-2/TRBV6-3	TRBJ2-6	-	-
TGTGCCAGCGGCTCCCTGGCTGCCTTCTACGAGCAGTACTTC	CASGSLAAFYEQYF	14	TRBV27	TRBJ2-7	-	-
TGCGCCAGCAGCAACCAGCAGGCGGGAGGGGCCGAAGCTTTCTTT	CASSNQQAGGAEAFF	15	TRBV4-1	TRBJ1-1	-	few
TGTGCCAGCAGTTTAATCACCACAGGGGTTAGCTCCTACAATGAGCAGTTCTTC	CASSLITTGVSSYNEQFF	18	TRBV12-3/TRBV12-4	TRBJ2-1	TRBD1	-
TGCAGTGCTACCGGGAGCGGGGGCGTCACTGAAGCTTTCTTT	CSATGSGGVTEAFF	14	TRBV20-1	TRBJ1-1	-	-
TGTGCCAGCAGCACGGCGTCAGCGCTCCTCCAAGAGACCCAGTACTTC	CASSTASALLQETQYF	16	TRBV6-2/TRBV6-3	TRBJ2-5	-	many
TGTGCCAGCAGCTTAGACCCGACCCCCTACTATGGCTACACCTTC	CASSLDPTPYYGYTF	15	TRBV7-2	TRBJ1-2	-	-
TGTGCCAGCAGTTTAGAGCTCTTGAGCGGGGGATTCCAAGAGACCCAGTACTTC	CASSLELLSGGFQETQYF	18	TRBV28	TRBJ2-5	TRBD2	few
TGCAGCGTCCACCGGGACAATTACAATGAGCAGTTCTTC	CSVHRDNYNEQFF	13	TRBV29-1	TRBJ2-1	-	-
TGTGCCAGCAGCCCTCGGACTAGCGGGAACACCGGGGAGCTGTTTTTT	CASSPRTSGNTGELFF	16	TRBV7-2	TRBJ2-2	TRBD2	few
TGTGCCAGCAGTGGGTCGGACAGGGGGCGCCGTGAAAAACTGTTTTTT	CASSGSDRGRREKLFF	16	TRBV6-1	TRBJ1-4	TRBD1	-
TGCAGCGCCGTGGTGGGCAGCATGAACACTGAAGCTTTCTTT	CSAVVGSMNTEAFF	14	TRBV29-1	TRBJ1-1	-	few
TGCGCCAGCAGCGCCGGGACTAGCGGGAGTAATTTCCACAATGAGCAGTTCTTC	CASSAGTSGSNFHNEQFF	18	TRBV5-1	TRBJ2-1	TRBD2	-
TGTGCCAGCAGCCAAGAGTTAAGAAATCAGCCCCAGCATTTT	CASSQELRNQPQHF	14	TRBV4-2	TRBJ1-5	-	-
TGCGCCAGCAGCTTGCGCCCGTTATATTGGGAAGCTTTCTTT	CASSLRPLYWEAFF	14	TRBV5-1	TRBJ1-1	-	once
TGTGCCATCAGCGGGAATCGGGAACTTAGCACAGATACGCAGTATTTT	CAISGNRELSTDTQYF	16	TRBV10-3	TRBJ2-3	-	-
TGCGCCAGCTTTACGGGGGAGGGGACTAGCGGTTCGGACTTC	CASFTGEGTSGSDF	14	TRBV5-1	TRBJ2-1	TRBD2	-